The 27 T cell receptor beta chains listed next were all sequenced from one sample in a study of T-cell reconstitution after alpha-beta-depleted transplantation in children. The authors prepared the TCRbeta library with unique molecular identifiers. TCRdb analysed the PCR reads with MiXCR anew, one entry per CDR3 protein. The repertoire holds over 200,000 distinct CDR3 sequences, around 9.5% seen once, with around 6% in the top ten. The material was PBMCs from the stem cell graft donor, obtained from the stem cell graft. These receptors all stem from a human donor who donated a stem cell graft to a child with acute lymphoblastic leukemia.

This clonotype was counted ten times or more. The V call is TRBV5-1, the J call TRBJ2-2; D is ambiguous. Germline loops: CDR1 SGHRS, CDR2 YFSETQ. This CDR3 comprises 14 residues. Trimming stripped 0 bases from V and 4 bases from J, with 7 bases between. CDR3 region: CASSLVGRTGELFF. The CDR3 region has the DNA TGCGCCAGCAGCTTGGTCGGTCGCACCGGGGAGCTGTTTTTT.

The sample holds many counts of this clonotype. CDR3 DNA: TGCGCCAGCAGCTTAACAGGGCAAGCCGGGGAGCTGTTTTTT. Its protein is CASSLTGQAGELFF. V usage is TRBV5-1 and J usage is TRBJ2-2, with D tentatively TRBD1 (6 bases). Trimming left V 2 bases short and J 6 bases short, with 11 bases between. Looked up from germline, CDR1 is SGHRS and CDR2 is YFSETQ. This CDR3 has 14 residues.

The rearrangement joins TRBV5-1 to TRBJ2-5, with no clear D. The CDR3 has 14 amino acids. Germline loops: CDR1 SGHRS, CDR2 YFSETQ. V lost 2 bases, J lost 2 bases, and 10 bases lay in between. CDR3 residues: CASSFDPLQETQYF. The CDR3, as DNA: TGCGCCAGCAGCTTTGACCCACTGCAAGAGACCCAGTACTTC.

The J gene is TRBJ1-1, the V gene TRBV19; 7 nucleotides line up with TRBD1. V was clipped by 3 bases and J by 5 bases; unmatched bases: 3. CDR1 is LNHDA and CDR2 is SQIVND in the germline V gene (reference sequence). The CDR3 has 13 amino acids. The CDR3 here is CASSMGRGTEAFF. CDR3 DNA sequence: TGTGCCAGTAGTATGGGCAGGGGGACTGAAGCTTTCTTT.

This clonotype was seen a few times. The CDR3 DNA reads TGTGCCAGCAGCAGGGGGGGGTTTGAGCTCAATGAGCAGTTCTTC. This encodes CASSRGGFELNEQFF. The J gene is TRBJ2-1, the V gene TRBV27; D possibly uses TRBD1 or TRBD2 (7 bases each). V lost 6 bases and J 6 bases, leaving 18 bases between the germline ends. This CDR3 contains 15 residues. Per germline, CDR1 MNHEY and CDR2 SMNVEV (reference sequence).

This clonotype was seen many times. The gene calls are TRBV5-1 and TRBJ2-3; D unclear. CDR3 length: 14 amino acids. V was shortened by 4 bases and J by 2 bases, with 11 bases between the two germline ends. CDR1 and CDR2 from the germline V gene are SGHRS and YFSETQ. The CDR3, as DNA: TGCGCCAGCAGCCTGCAGTCAAACACAGATACGCAGTATTTT. It specifies CASSLQSNTDTQYF.

V usage is TRBV6-1 and J usage is TRBJ1-2; the match to TRBD1 covers 9 bases. With 6 bases clipped from V and 5 bases from J, the junction kept 16 bases outside the gene matches. The CDR3 runs 17 residues. Germline values: CDR1 MNHNS, CDR2 SASEGT. CDR3 residues: CASRDKLGQGGYYGYTF. The CDR3, as DNA: TGTGCCAGCAGGGATAAGCTGGGACAGGGAGGCTATTATGGCTACACCTTC.

The CDR3 protein is CASSGTGGRVDTQYF. CDR3 coding DNA: TGTGCCAGCAGTGGGACAGGGGGTCGGGTAGATACGCAGTATTTT. J is TRBJ2-3 and V is TRBV2; TRBD1 matches 10 bases. The CDR3 covers 15 residues. Germline V CDR1 and CDR2: SNHLY, FYNNEI. With V trimmed by 4 bases and J by 5 bases, 6 bases remained unmatched.

The chain combines TRBV20-1 with TRBJ2-7; D perhaps matches TRBD1 (6 bases). The CDR3 runs 13 residues. V dropped 4 bases and J dropped 5 bases, with 15 bases sitting between them. CDR1 and CDR2 (germline): DFQATT, SNEGSKA (reference sequence). The CDR3 reads CSANPGRGDEQYF. The CDR3 DNA sequence: TGCAGTGCTAACCCCGGCAGGGGAGACGAGCAGTACTTC.

The genes are TRBV15 and TRBJ1-4; D not certain. Looked up from germline, CDR1 is LNHNV and CDR2 is YYDKDF (reference sequence). The CDR3 totals 12 residues. The V and J ends lost 1 base and 15 bases respectively, with 12 bases between them. The CDR3 region is CATSRASGYLFF. CDR3 in DNA: TGTGCCACCAGCAGAGCTTCCGGGTATTTGTTTTTT.

The table lists this clonotype with a few counts. DNA for the CDR3: TGTGCCAGCAGCTTAGAGGCAGGGCCATATGGCTACACCTTC. This gives the protein CASSLEAGPYGYTF. This chain joins TRBV7-2 and TRBJ1-2; D possibly corresponds to TRBD1 (5 bases). Germline CDR1 is SGHTA and CDR2 is FQGNSA. The CDR3 extends over 14 amino acids. V was trimmed by 1 base and J by 5 bases, leaving 11 bases between them.

This clonotype has at least ten counts. The CDR3 reads CASSQDLAAGKDSPLHF. The CDR3 nucleotides are TGCGCCAGCAGCCAAGATCTTGCGGCAGGGAAGGATTCACCCCTCCACTTT. The J gene is TRBJ1-6, the V gene TRBV4-3, with D possibly matching TRBD1 (5 bases). V was cut by 0 bases and J by 8 bases, with 17 bases left in between. This CDR3 has 17 amino acids. Germline CDR1 and CDR2: LGHNA and YSLEER.

This clonotype was seen more than once but under ten times. DNA for the CDR3: TGCAGCGTTGGGGCCGGGACAGGACTTACTGAAGCTTTCTTT. Translating it yields CSVGAGTGLTEAFF. The rearrangement joins TRBV29-1 to TRBJ1-1; 8 bases line up with TRBD1. Germline V lookup: CDR1 SQVTM, CDR2 ANQGSEA. This CDR3 is 14 amino acids long. After removal of 4 bases from V and 5 bases from J, the junction contained 9 bases not matched to a gene.

There are many counts of this clonotype. In nucleotides, the CDR3 is TGCGCCAGCAGCCAATCGGGCAGGGGAGCTTTCTTT. Its translation: CASSQSGRGAFF. V is TRBV4-1 and J is TRBJ1-1, with D perhaps TRBD1 (6 bases). The CDR3 has 12 amino acids. The germline V gene encodes CDR1 MGHRA and CDR2 YSYEKL. Trimming removed 2 bases from V and 10 bases from J, with 11 bases in between.

V gene TRBV27 combines with J gene TRBJ1-1; a weak D match, TRBD1 (5 bases). Looked up from germline, CDR1 is MNHEY and CDR2 is SMNVEV (reference sequence). Trimming cost V 7 bases and J 6 bases, with 15 bases left between them. This CDR3 has 13 residues. This CDR3 is CASTQIGGAEAFF. The CDR3 coding sequence is TGTGCCAGCACCCAGATTGGAGGGGCTGAAGCTTTCTTT.

In this sample, this clonotype turned up once. A much larger clonotype is one base distant, so this may be a read error. The chain couples TRBV27 to TRBJ1-2; D is unclear. Germline V gene lookup returns CDR1 MNHEY and CDR2 SMNVEV (reference sequence). The CDR3 is 15 amino acids. Here the CDR3 reads CASSPPGVQDGGYIF. CDR3 DNA sequence: TGTGCCAGCAGTCCCCCGGGTGTTCAGGATGGTGGCTACATCTTC.

A note on this clonotype: This is likely a read error, given that the CDR3 carries no conserved phenylalanine or tryptophan at its end. V and J are TRBV7-2 and TRBJ2-1; a weak D match, TRBD1 (5 bases). V lost 6 bases and J lost 0, with 12 bases in between. Germline CDR1 reads SGHTA; CDR2 reads FQGNSA. The CDR3 sequence is 15 residues long. CDR3 amino acids: CASSWTTSSYNEQFS. For the CDR3, the DNA is TGTGCCAGCAGTTGGACAACGAGCTCCTACAATGAGCAGTTCTCC.

This clonotype occurred a few times. The gene calls are TRBV7-2 and TRBJ1-2; D ambiguous. The CDR3 spans 14 residues. Trimming shortened V by 1 base and J by 3 bases, and 9 bases separated the two germline ends. From germline, CDR1 is SGHTA and CDR2 FQGNSA. The chain's CDR3 is CASSLVNGDYGYTF. In nucleotides, the CDR3 is TGTGCCAGCAGCTTAGTCAACGGGGACTATGGCTACACCTTC.

This clonotype has more than one count but fewer than ten. This sequence joins TRBV10-3 and TRBJ1-1, with no clear D. From germline, CDR1 is ENHRY and CDR2 SYGVKD. The CDR3 runs 12 residues. V was clipped by 11 bases and J by 8 bases, with 18 bases between them. CDR3 region: CASRTGKSEAFF. CDR3 nucleotide sequence: TGTGCCTCGAGGACTGGAAAGTCCGAAGCTTTCTTT.

The table lists this clonotype with many counts. The rearrangement joins TRBV5-1 to TRBJ2-1, with 7 positions matching TRBD1. The trim removed 3 bases at V and 2 bases at J, leaving 8 bases unmatched. The CDR3 extends over 16 amino acids. Germline CDR1 reads SGHRS; CDR2 reads YFSETQ. The CDR3 protein is CASSYAEGGPYNEQFF. CDR3 DNA sequence: TGCGCCAGCAGCTATGCTGAAGGGGGCCCCTACAATGAGCAGTTCTTC.

The genes are TRBV20-1 and TRBJ1-1; D may be TRBD1 (6 bases). V was trimmed by 4 bases and J by 1 base, leaving 16 bases between them. Per the germline V gene, CDR1 is DFQATT and CDR2 is SNEGSKA (reference sequence). The CDR3 totals 15 residues. CDR3 sequence reads: CSAIPGTRENTEAFF. In DNA form, the CDR3 reads TGCAGTGCTATCCCCGGGACAAGGGAGAACACTGAAGCTTTCTTT.

This clonotype has only a few counts. The chain's CDR3 is CASSVTNYGYTF. The CDR3 DNA reads TGTGCCAGCAGCGTAACTAACTATGGCTACACCTTC. The chain is built from TRBV9 and TRBJ1-2; no reliable D call. This CDR3 has 12 residues. V lost 1 base to trimming and J lost 0 bases, with 1 base between them. CDR1 SGDLS and CDR2 YYNGEE come from the germline V gene.

This clonotype was picked up a small number of times. CDR3 in amino acids: CASSLSSGGNYEQYF. In DNA, the CDR3 is TGTGCCAGCAGTTTATCTAGCGGGGGAAACTACGAGCAGTACTTC. V is TRBV6-5 and J is TRBJ2-7; 10 bases line up with TRBD2. CDR3 length: 15 amino acids. V shed 4 bases and J 3 bases; nucleotides not matched to a gene: 6. The germline V gene encodes CDR1 MNHEY and CDR2 SVGAGI.

The V and J genes are TRBV20-1 and TRBJ1-2; possibly TRBD1 for D (5 bases). Germline V lookup: CDR1 DFQATT, CDR2 SNEGSKA (reference sequence). V was clipped by 3 bases and J by 3 bases, with 17 bases between them. The CDR3 has 15 residues. In nucleotides, the CDR3 is TGCAGTGCTAGCCGAGACGGGGGAGACCACTATGGCTACACCTTC. It translates to CSASRDGGDHYGYTF.

This chain connects TRBV5-4 to TRBJ2-2, with a weak D call TRBD1 (5 bases). Germline-derived CDR1 and CDR2 are SGHNT and YYREEE (reference sequence). The CDR3 loop spans 15 amino acids. V lost 7 bases, J lost 2 bases, and 15 bases lay in between. The CDR3 DNA reads as TGTGCCAGCCAGACAGACCGTATCAACACCGGGGAGCTGTTTTTT. It codes for CASQTDRINTGELFF.

This chain uses TRBV7-7 with TRBJ2-3, with a weak D call TRBD2 (6 bases). The CDR3 sequence is 14 residues long. The germline gives CDR1 SSHAT, CDR2 FNYEAQ (reference sequence). Trimming left V 4 bases short and J 7 bases short, with 15 bases between. The CDR3 DNA follows: TGTGCCAGCAGCTCATCTACGGGGGTGAATACGCAGTATTTT. It specifies CASSSSTGVNTQYF.

This clonotype has a count of ten or more. V and J are TRBV4-2 and TRBJ2-5, with 11 bases identical to TRBD2. CDR3 length equals 16 residues. V dropped 0 bases and J dropped 5; count of bases not matched to a gene: 5. The germline V gene encodes CDR1 LGHNA and CDR2 YNFKEQ. In nucleotides, the CDR3 is TGTGCCAGCAGCCAAGAGACTAGCGGGGTCGCGGAGACCCAGTACTTC. This sequence encodes CASSQETSGVAETQYF.